This T cell receptor beta chain is drawn from a study of blood T cells in healthy people across ages. Whole-study findings and limits: Older age coincided with a roughly linear decline in TCR beta diversity per million T cells. Diversity figures derived from one million T cells were judged to underestimate the true value.

V lost 2 bases, J lost 1 base, and 11 bases lay in between. Per germline, CDR1 KGHSH and CDR2 LQKENI. The CDR3 extends over 15 amino acids. Then a second PCR, running roughly 6 to 12 cycles, was carried out with a sample-barcoded 5' primer and a J-beta primer mix. Per sample, CDR3-containing paired-end reads numbered at least 3 million. TCRdb used MiXCR to reprocess the 5' RACE reads, holding one entry per CDR3 protein. Among around 820,000 distinct CDR3 sequences listed, 20% to 25% were seen once. The people who gave samples were healthy Caucasians from Russia, aged 6 to 90. Comment on this clonotype: Its antigen is unknown.

These data were likewise used in another study, on T cells of mothers and their children.

The chain recombines TRBV18 with TRBJ2-5; unclear D gene. This receptor was obtained from a boy aged 5-17 years in good health. The sample consisted of blood. CDR3 residues: CASSPGSSVQETQYF. The CDR3 coding sequence is TGTGCCAGCTCACCAGGTTCTTCCGTCCAAGAGACCCAGTACTTC.